This T cell receptor (beta chain) is from a study of cytotoxic CD8 clonotypes in ibrutinib-treated CLL. Study-wide results and limits: Ibrutinib response saw clonality rise, and progression saw it return toward baseline. Contraction or stability on treatment was seen for public clonotypes, which were uncommon.

The V gene's germline CDR1 is MDHEN and CDR2 SYDVKM. The CDR3 has 14 residues. Trimming took off 5 bases at V and 3 bases at J, with 11 bases between the two ends. Note on this clone: The antigen is unknown.

Depth targeted 1 in 200,000 to 1 in 1 million T cells, averaging 10x coverage per clonotype. Profiling relied on immunoSEQ multiplex PCR, and the TCRdb table lists in-frame clones only, not all of them. The sample gives some 200,000 clones, more than 70% of which show up once; about an eighth is in the top ten. Sequencing used PBMCs, obtained after 12 months of ibrutinib treatment. This sequence was found in a human donor with chronic lymphocytic leukemia. The rearrangement links TRBV28 to TRBJ2-1; weak D call: TRBD1 (5 bases). CDR3 in amino acids: CASSPTDSYNEQFF. DNA of the CDR3: TGTGCCAGCAGTCCCACTGACAGCTACAATGAGCAGTTCTTC.